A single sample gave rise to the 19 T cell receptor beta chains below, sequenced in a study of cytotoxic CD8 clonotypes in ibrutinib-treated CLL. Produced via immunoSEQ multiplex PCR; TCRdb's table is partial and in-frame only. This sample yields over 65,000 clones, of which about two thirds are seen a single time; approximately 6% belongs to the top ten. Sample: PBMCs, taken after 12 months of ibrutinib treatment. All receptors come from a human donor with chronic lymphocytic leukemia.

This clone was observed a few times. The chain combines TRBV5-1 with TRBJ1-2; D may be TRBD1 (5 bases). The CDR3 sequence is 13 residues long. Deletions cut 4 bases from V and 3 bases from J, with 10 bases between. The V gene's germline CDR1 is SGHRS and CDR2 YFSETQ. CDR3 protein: CASSPGGDYGYTF. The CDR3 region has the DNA TGCGCCAGCAGCCCCGGAGGGGACTATGGCTACACCTTC.

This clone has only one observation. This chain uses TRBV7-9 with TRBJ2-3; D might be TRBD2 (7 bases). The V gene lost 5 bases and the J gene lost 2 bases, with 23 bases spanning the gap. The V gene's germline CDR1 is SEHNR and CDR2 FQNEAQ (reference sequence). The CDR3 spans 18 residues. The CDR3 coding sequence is TGTGCCAGCAGCGTCAACACTCCCGGGCGGGGGCCCACAGATACGCAGTATTTT. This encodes CASSVNTPGRGPTDTQYF.

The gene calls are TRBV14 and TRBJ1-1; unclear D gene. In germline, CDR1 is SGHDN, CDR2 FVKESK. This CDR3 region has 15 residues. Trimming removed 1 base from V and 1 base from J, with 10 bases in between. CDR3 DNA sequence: TGTGCCAGCAGCCAAGCTCCGGGATGGAACACTGAAGCTTTCTTT. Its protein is CASSQAPGWNTEAFF.

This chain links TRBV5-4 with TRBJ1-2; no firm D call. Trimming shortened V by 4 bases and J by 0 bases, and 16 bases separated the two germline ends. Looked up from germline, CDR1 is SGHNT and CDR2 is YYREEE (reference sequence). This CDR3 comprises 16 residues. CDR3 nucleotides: TGTGCCAGCAGCCGCGAGGTTGGATTGTCTAACTATGGCTACACCTTC. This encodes CASSREVGLSNYGYTF. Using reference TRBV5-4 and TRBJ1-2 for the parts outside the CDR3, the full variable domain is ETGVTQSPTHLIKTRGQQVTLRCSSQSGHNTVSWYQQALGQGPQFIFQYYREEENGRGNFPPRFSGLQFPNYSSELNVNALELDDSALYLCASSREVGLSNYGYTFGSGTRLTVV.

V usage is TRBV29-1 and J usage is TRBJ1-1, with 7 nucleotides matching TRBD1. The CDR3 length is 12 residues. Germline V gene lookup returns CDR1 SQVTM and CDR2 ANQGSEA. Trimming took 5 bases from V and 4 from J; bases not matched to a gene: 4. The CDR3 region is CSVLRQGTEAFF. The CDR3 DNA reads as TGCAGCGTTCTCCGACAGGGCACTGAAGCTTTCTTT. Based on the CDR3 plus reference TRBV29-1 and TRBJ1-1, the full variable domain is SAVISQKPSRDICQRGTSLTIQCQVDSQVTMMFWYRQQPGQSLTLIATANQGSEATYESGFVIDKFPISRPNLTFSTLTVSNMSPEDSSIYLCSVLRQGTEAFFGQGTRLTVV.

The DNA of the CDR3 is TGTGCCACCAGCAGAGGGGGGCCTTTTTTCGAGCAGTACTTC. Protein product: CATSRGGPFFEQYF. The chain recombines TRBV15 with TRBJ2-7; D might be TRBD1 (6 bases). Trimming pared 1 base from V and 6 bases from J, leaving 13 bases between. The CDR3 runs to 14 residues. Germline lookup yields CDR1 LNHNV and CDR2 YYDKDF (reference sequence).

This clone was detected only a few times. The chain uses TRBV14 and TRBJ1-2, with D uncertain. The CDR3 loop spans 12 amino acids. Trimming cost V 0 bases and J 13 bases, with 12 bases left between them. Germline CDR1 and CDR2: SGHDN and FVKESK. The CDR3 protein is CASSQDASLATF. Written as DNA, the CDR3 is TGTGCCAGCAGCCAAGATGCGTCCCTGGCCACCTTC.

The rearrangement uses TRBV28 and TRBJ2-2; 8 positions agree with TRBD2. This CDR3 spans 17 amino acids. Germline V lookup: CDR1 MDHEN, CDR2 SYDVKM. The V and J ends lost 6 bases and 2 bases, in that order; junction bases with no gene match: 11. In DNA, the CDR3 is TGTGCCAGCAGAGGTCCCGGGAGGGCCGATAACACCGGGGAGCTGTTTTTT. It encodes CASRGPGRADNTGELFF.

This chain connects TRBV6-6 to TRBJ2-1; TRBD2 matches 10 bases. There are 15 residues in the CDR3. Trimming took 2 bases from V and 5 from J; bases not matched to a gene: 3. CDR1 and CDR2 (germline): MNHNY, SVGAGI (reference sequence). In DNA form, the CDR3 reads TGTGCCAGCAGTTACGTTAGCGGGGGGAACAATGAGCAGTTCTTC. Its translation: CASSYVSGGNNEQFF.

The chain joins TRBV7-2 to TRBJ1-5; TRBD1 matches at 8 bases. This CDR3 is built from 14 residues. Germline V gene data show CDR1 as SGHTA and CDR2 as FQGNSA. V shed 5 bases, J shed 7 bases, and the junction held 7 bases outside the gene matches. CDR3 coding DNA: TGTGCCAGCAGCCGGACAGGGATGGAACAGCCCCAGCATTTT. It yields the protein CASSRTGMEQPQHF.

The CDR3 loop is CASSPMAEQEQFF. CDR3 sequence (DNA): TGTGCCAGCAGCCCGATGGCCGAACAAGAGCAGTTCTTC. The chain couples TRBV7-3 to TRBJ2-1; D is unclear. Trimming left V 5 bases short and J 10 bases short, with 15 bases between. CDR3 size: 13 residues. From germline, CDR1 is SGHTA and CDR2 FQGTGA.

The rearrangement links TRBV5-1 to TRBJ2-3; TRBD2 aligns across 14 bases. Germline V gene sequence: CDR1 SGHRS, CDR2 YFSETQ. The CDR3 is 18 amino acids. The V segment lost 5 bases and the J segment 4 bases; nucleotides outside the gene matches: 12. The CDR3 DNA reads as TGCGCCAGCAGGGGTCGGACTAGCGGGGGGATCGAGGCAGATACGCAGTATTTT. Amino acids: CASRGRTSGGIEADTQYF.

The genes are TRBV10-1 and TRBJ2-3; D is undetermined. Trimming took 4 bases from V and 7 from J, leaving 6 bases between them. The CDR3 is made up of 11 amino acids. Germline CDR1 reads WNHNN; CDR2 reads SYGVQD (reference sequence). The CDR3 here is CASSVAYTQYF. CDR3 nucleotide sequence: TGCGCCAGCAGTGTGGCTTATACGCAGTATTTT.

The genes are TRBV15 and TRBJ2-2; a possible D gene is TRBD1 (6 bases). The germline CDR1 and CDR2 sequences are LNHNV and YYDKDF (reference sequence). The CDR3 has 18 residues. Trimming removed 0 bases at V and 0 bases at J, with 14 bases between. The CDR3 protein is CATSRDPLGTTNTGELFF. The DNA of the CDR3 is TGTGCCACCAGCAGAGATCCTTTGGGGACAACGAACACCGGGGAGCTGTTTTTT.

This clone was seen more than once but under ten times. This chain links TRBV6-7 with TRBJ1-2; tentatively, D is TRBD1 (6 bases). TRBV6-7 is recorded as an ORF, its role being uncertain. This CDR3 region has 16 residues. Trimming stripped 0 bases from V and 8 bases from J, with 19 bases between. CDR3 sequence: CASSYSMVGLRGGYTF. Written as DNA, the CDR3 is TGTGCCAGCAGTTACTCGATGGTCGGCCTGAGGGGGGGCTACACCTTC.

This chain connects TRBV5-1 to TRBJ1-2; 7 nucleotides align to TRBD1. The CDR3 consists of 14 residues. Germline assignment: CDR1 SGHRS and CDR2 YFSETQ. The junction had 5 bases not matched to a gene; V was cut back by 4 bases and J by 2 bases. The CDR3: CASSQMTGNYGYTF. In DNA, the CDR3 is TGCGCCAGCAGCCAAATGACAGGGAACTATGGCTACACCTTC.

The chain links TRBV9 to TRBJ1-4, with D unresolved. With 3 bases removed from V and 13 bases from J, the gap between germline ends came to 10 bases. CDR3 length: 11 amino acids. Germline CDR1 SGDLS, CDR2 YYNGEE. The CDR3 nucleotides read TGTGCCAGCAGCGAATCCGAAGGACTGTTTTTT. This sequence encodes CASSESEGLFF.

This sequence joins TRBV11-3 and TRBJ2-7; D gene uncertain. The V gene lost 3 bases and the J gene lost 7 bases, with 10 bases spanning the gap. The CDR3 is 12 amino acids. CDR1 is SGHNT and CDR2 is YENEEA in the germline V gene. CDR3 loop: CASSFGLGEQYF. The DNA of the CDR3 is TGTGCCAGCAGCTTTGGTTTAGGGGAGCAGTACTTC.

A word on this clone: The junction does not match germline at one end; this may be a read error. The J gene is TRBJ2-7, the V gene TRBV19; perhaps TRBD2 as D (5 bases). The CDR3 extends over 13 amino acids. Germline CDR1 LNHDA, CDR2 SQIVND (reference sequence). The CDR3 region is CASSLERGFEQYF. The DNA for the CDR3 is TGTGCCAGTAGTTTAGAACGGGGTTTCGAGCAGTACTTC.